The 24 T cell receptor beta chains presented below share a single source sample, sequenced in a study of T cell responses to AZD1222 COVID-19 vaccine. The data were produced by immunoSEQ multiplex PCR, yet TCRdb's version contains in-frame clones alone and is incomplete. The sample holds some 120,000 clones, about 90% seen once. Sequenced here: peripheral blood, sampled on day 0 of AZD1222 vaccination. These receptors were taken from an adult in good health.

This chain connects TRBV4-2 to TRBJ2-5; 10 bases agree with TRBD2. Trimming removed 0 bases from V and 5 bases from J; junction bases left unmatched: 3. In germline, CDR1 is LGHNA, CDR2 YNFKEQ. The length of the CDR3 is 15 residues. The CDR3 coding sequence is TGTGCCAGCAGCCAAGAAACTAGCGGGGCCGAGACCCAGTACTTC. This gives the protein CASSQETSGAETQYF.

CDR3 coding DNA: TGTGCCAGCAGCTCTACAGGGGGCGACTATGGCTACACCTTC. This encodes CASSSTGGDYGYTF. V is TRBV28 and J is TRBJ1-2; 9 bases map to TRBD1. Germline loops: CDR1 MDHEN, CDR2 SYDVKM. This CDR3 comprises 14 residues. V lost 6 bases and J lost 3; bases outside the gene matches: 5.

The sample holds one count of this clone. The chain carries TRBV7-8 and TRBJ1-5; D unclear. The CDR3 loop spans 14 amino acids. Trimming took 5 bases from V and 1 from J, leaving 9 bases between them. Germline assignment: CDR1 SGHVS and CDR2 FQNEAQ. CDR3 DNA sequence: TGTGCCAGCAGCATAATAGACAGCAATCAGCCCCAGCATTTT. Translating gives CASSIIDSNQPQHF.

V gene TRBV28 combines with J gene TRBJ1-4; D uncertain. Germline V gene lookup returns CDR1 MDHEN and CDR2 SYDVKM. The CDR3 runs to 12 residues. The V end was cut by 2 bases, the J end by 8 bases, with 6 bases between. The CDR3 DNA sequence: TGTGCCAGCAGTTTAGGGCCGGAAAAACTGTTTTTT. Residues: CASSLGPEKLFF.

This clone appeared a single time. This chain joins TRBV9 and TRBJ2-3; D ambiguous. V dropped 0 bases and J dropped 4 bases, with 12 bases sitting between them. This CDR3 contains 15 residues. Germline V gene data show CDR1 as SGDLS and CDR2 as YYNGEE. The CDR3 DNA reads TGTGCCAGCAGCGTAGATCCCGGGTCACCAGATACGCAGTATTTT. Protein: CASSVDPGSPDTQYF.

CDR3 bases: TGTGCCAGCAGTTTAGGGGGATTCGACAATGAGCAGTTCTTC. This translates into CASSLGGFDNEQFF. The rearrangement joins TRBV27 to TRBJ2-1, with D perhaps matching TRBD1 or TRBD2 (5 bases each). CDR1 is MNHEY, CDR2 SMNVEV, per germline (reference sequence). The V and J ends lost 2 bases and 5 bases respectively, with 10 bases between them. This CDR3 has 14 residues.

The chain combines TRBV18 with TRBJ1-2; no reliable D call. The CDR3 runs to 15 residues. Germline V CDR1 and CDR2: KGHSH, LQKENI. The V and J ends lost 0 bases and 7 bases respectively, with 15 bases between them. CDR3 in DNA: TGTGCCAGCTCACCACCATCGGGGATCAGTGTTGGCTACACCTTC. Encoded protein: CASSPPSGISVGYTF.

The CDR3 sequence: CASSLYIGRSYEQYF. The CDR3 DNA is TGTGCCAGCAGCCTTTACATAGGCAGATCCTACGAGCAGTACTTC. The rearrangement joins TRBV7-2 to TRBJ2-7; D is undetermined. The CDR3 sequence is 15 residues long. Trimming removed 5 bases at V and 1 base at J, with 15 bases between. The germline V gene has CDR1 SGHTA and CDR2 FQGNSA.

The chain couples TRBV6-1 to TRBJ1-5; D perhaps matches TRBD1 (6 bases). The CDR3 loop spans 15 amino acids. Trimming shortened V by 1 base and J by 5 bases, and 12 bases separated the two germline ends. Germline CDR1 MNHNS, CDR2 SASEGT. The CDR3 reads CASSEEGGVYQPQHF. The CDR3 DNA follows: TGTGCCAGCAGTGAAGAAGGGGGGGTATATCAGCCCCAGCATTTT.

CDR3: CASSGREFSRVWGYEQYF. The CDR3 nucleotides are TGTGCCAGCAGCGGACGGGAATTCAGCAGAGTGTGGGGCTACGAGCAGTACTTC. The chain employs TRBV5-6 and TRBJ2-7, with D possibly being TRBD2 (5 bases). From germline, CDR1 is SGHDT and CDR2 YYEEEE. V shed 4 bases and J shed 3 bases, with 26 bases lying between them. CDR3 length equals 18 residues.

This chain links TRBV5-1 with TRBJ1-6, with a possible D match to TRBD1 (6 bases). In germline, CDR1 is SGHRS, CDR2 YFSETQ. Trimming removed 7 bases at V and 7 bases at J, with 12 bases between. The CDR3 contains 13 residues. Written as DNA, the CDR3 is TGCGCCAGCCAGGACAGCTCGAATTCACCCCTCCACTTT. Translated: CASQDSSNSPLHF.

This rearrangement joins TRBV7-9 to TRBJ2-7; tentatively, D is TRBD1 or TRBD2 (5 bases each). V was cut by 5 bases and J by 2 bases, with 10 bases left in between. The germline CDR1 and CDR2 sequences are SEHNR and FQNEAQ (reference sequence). The CDR3 spans 13 residues. CDR3: CASSRDAAYEQYF. In DNA form, the CDR3 reads TGTGCCAGCAGCCGGGACGCAGCCTACGAGCAGTACTTC.

The rearrangement joins TRBV7-7 to TRBJ1-1; D ambiguous. The CDR3 contains 13 residues. V gave up 1 base and J gave up 8 bases, with 11 bases separating them. CDR1 is SSHAT and CDR2 is FNYEAQ in the germline V gene (reference sequence). In DNA, the CDR3 is TGTGCCAGCAGCTTAGAGGCCGGAACCGAAGCTTTCTTT. This translates into CASSLEAGTEAFF. Using reference TRBV7-7 and TRBJ1-1 for the parts outside the CDR3, the full variable domain is GAGVSQSPRYKVTKRGQDVTLRCDPISSHATLYWYQQALGQGPEFLTYFNYEAQPDKSGLPSDRFSAERPEGSISTLTIQRTEQRDSAMYRCASSLEAGTEAFFGQGTRLTVV.

This chain links TRBV5-1 with TRBJ1-3; no firm D call. Deletions cut 1 base from V and 2 bases from J, with 10 bases between. The CDR3 totals 15 residues. In germline, CDR1 is SGHRS, CDR2 YFSETQ. The CDR3 nucleotides read TGCGCCAGCAGCTTGCAAGGGTCAGCTGGAAACACCATATATTTT. Amino acid sequence: CASSLQGSAGNTIYF.

The rearrangement links TRBV15 to TRBJ2-7, with a weak D call TRBD2 (5 bases). The CDR3 sequence is 14 residues long. Germline CDR1 LNHNV, CDR2 YYDKDF (reference sequence). Deletions cut 2 bases from V and 2 bases from J, with 10 bases between. The CDR3 spells CATSRQPTTYEQYF. CDR3 nucleotide sequence: TGTGCCACCAGCAGACAACCGACTACCTACGAGCAGTACTTC.

The J gene is TRBJ1-6, the V gene TRBV6-5; D ambiguous. V lost 8 bases to trimming and J lost 10 bases, with 15 bases between them. The CDR3 length is 13 residues. Germline-derived CDR1 and CDR2 are MNHEY and SVGAGI. The CDR3 nucleotides read TGTGCCAGCCCTAAGCCCTTGAGATCACCCCTCCACTTT. It codes for CASPKPLRSPLHF.

The chain joins TRBV10-3 to TRBJ2-1; 10 bases are a match to TRBD1. The length of the CDR3 is 14 residues. V trimming: 7 bases; J trimming: 10 bases; junction bases outside the gene matches: 10. The germline CDR1 and CDR2 sequences are ENHRY and SYGVKD. The CDR3 sequence: CAITTGTGATEQFF. CDR3 in DNA: TGTGCCATCACCACCGGGACAGGGGCCACAGAGCAGTTCTTC.

The genes are TRBV28 and TRBJ2-1, with D possibly matching TRBD1 (6 bases). The V gene's germline CDR1 is MDHEN and CDR2 SYDVKM. Deletions cut 7 bases from V and 0 bases from J, with 19 bases between. The CDR3 contains 17 residues. The CDR3 bases are TGTGCCAGCACCTCGGCAGGGGAAACTAGCTCCTACAATGAGCAGTTCTTC. Translated, it gives CASTSAGETSSYNEQFF.

This rearrangement joins TRBV5-6 to TRBJ1-1; tentatively, D is TRBD1 (6 bases). The CDR3 runs 14 residues. V shed 6 bases and J shed 3 bases, with 15 bases lying between them. In germline, CDR1 is SGHDT, CDR2 YYEEEE. The CDR3 bases are TGTGCCAGCACCACAGGGCAGGGAGACACTGAAGCTTTCTTT. This sequence encodes CASTTGQGDTEAFF. The whole variable domain, filled in from reference TRBV5-6 and TRBJ1-1, reads DAGVTQSPTHLIKTRGQQVTLRCSPKSGHDTVSWYQQALGQGPQFIFQYYEEEERQRGNFPDRFSGHQFPNYSSELNVNALLLGDSALYLCASTTGQGDTEAFFGQGTRLTVV.

This clone was seen only once. The chain recombines TRBV9 with TRBJ2-5; D unresolved. Germline lookup yields CDR1 SGDLS and CDR2 YYNGEE. Trimming cost V 1 base and J 0 bases, with 10 bases left between them. The CDR3 runs to 15 residues. CDR3 sequence (DNA): TGTGCCAGCAGCGTATCCCGGGCTGACCAAGAGACCCAGTACTTC. Translation: CASSVSRADQETQYF.

This clone came up a few times. This chain connects TRBV30 to TRBJ1-2; D is ambiguous. The CDR3 length is 11 residues. Germline lookup yields CDR1 GTSNPN and CDR2 SVGIG (reference sequence). V lost 0 bases and J lost 4, with 3 bases in between. The CDR3 here is CAWSVLYGYTF. The CDR3 DNA is TGTGCCTGGAGTGTTCTCTATGGCTACACCTTC.

This sequence joins TRBV2 and TRBJ2-5, with D perhaps TRBD1 or TRBD2 (5 bases each). The CDR3 runs 11 residues. Germline V CDR1 and CDR2: SNHLY, FYNNEI. The V and J ends lost 11 bases and 1 base respectively, with 8 bases between them. The CDR3 protein is CAGTGQETQYF. The CDR3 DNA sequence: TGTGCCGGGACGGGCCAAGAGACCCAGTACTTC.

This chain connects TRBV6-2 or TRBV6-3 to TRBJ2-5; D uncertain. The V and J ends lost 1 base and 5 bases respectively, with 2 bases between them. The germline CDR1 and CDR2 sequences are MNHEY and SVGEGT. CDR3 size: 11 residues. CDR3 in amino acids: CASSYWETQYF. The CDR3 bases are TGTGCCAGCAGTTACTGGGAGACCCAGTACTTC.

J is TRBJ2-5 and V is TRBV2; D is possibly TRBD1 or TRBD2 (6 bases each). Between the trimmed V and J ends, which lost 7 bases and 4 bases, there was a span of 25 bases. Per the germline V gene, CDR1 is SNHLY and CDR2 is FYNNEI. CDR3 length: 17 amino acids. The CDR3 DNA reads as TGTGCCAGCACGGGGGCAGGAGGACCGAACGCCCGAGAGACCCAGTACTTC. It specifies CASTGAGGPNARETQYF.